The 21 T cell receptor beta chains below were found in one sample sequenced in a study of blood T cells in healthy people across ages. With a J-beta primer mix and a sample-barcoded 5' primer, a second PCR ran roughly 7 to 11 cycles. TCRdb fed the 5' RACE reads into MiXCR, producing one record per CDR3 protein. The table has roughly 680,000 distinct CDR3 sequences, around 20% seen once. Specimen: blood. Receptors originate from a man between 65 and 79 years old in good health.

This chain links TRBV7-2 with TRBJ2-3, with D possibly being TRBD1 (6 bases). The CDR3 has 15 amino acids. Germline V gives CDR1 SGHTA, CDR2 FQGNSA. V shed 4 bases and J shed 2 bases, with 13 bases lying between them. CDR3 in amino acids: CASSSTGKATDTQYF. CDR3 sequence (DNA): TGTGCCAGCAGCTCCACAGGGAAAGCCACAGATACGCAGTATTTT.

This clonotype was observed a few times. The chain has TRBV3-1 and TRBJ2-5; TRBD2 aligns across 7 bases. CDR1 LGHDT and CDR2 YNNKEL come from the germline V gene (reference sequence). V was clipped by 0 bases and J by 5 bases; unmatched bases: 9. The CDR3 spans 16 residues. CDR3 residues: CASSQDGLGRVETQYF. CDR3 coding DNA: TGTGCCAGCAGCCAAGATGGTCTAGGGAGGGTCGAGACCCAGTACTTC.

The table lists this clonotype with a few counts. The chain has TRBV20-1 and TRBJ1-1, with D unresolved. The ends were cut back, 3 bases at V and 2 bases at J, with 4 bases in the middle. Per the germline V gene, CDR1 is DFQATT and CDR2 is SNEGSKA (reference sequence). The CDR3 is made up of 11 amino acids. The CDR3 loop is CSASNNTEAFF. CDR3 DNA: TGCAGTGCTAGCAACAACACTGAAGCTTTCTTT.

This sequence joins TRBV6-1 and TRBJ2-5; 10 nucleotides agree with TRBD2. The J call is in doubt because the DNA end fits TRBJ2-7 better. In germline, CDR1 is MNHNS, CDR2 SASEGT. The CDR3 has 18 amino acids. CDR3 coding DNA: TGTGCCAGCAGTGAAGGGCTAGCGGGAGTACGAAGCTCCTACGAGCAGTACTTC. Protein: CASSEGLAGVRSSYEQYF.

This sequence joins TRBV5-1 and TRBJ1-2; no clear D gene. Germline CDR1 reads SGHRS; CDR2 reads YFSETQ. The CDR3 has 14 amino acids. V dropped 3 bases and J dropped 0 bases, with 9 bases sitting between them. For the CDR3, the DNA is TGCGCCAGCAGCTACGACGGATCTAACTATGGCTACACCTTC. The encoded protein is CASSYDGSNYGYTF.

The chain couples TRBV29-1 to TRBJ1-6; a possible D gene is TRBD1 (5 bases). With 5 bases removed from V and 1 base from J, the gap between germline ends came to 9 bases. The CDR3 contains 14 residues. Germline V lookup: CDR1 SQVTM, CDR2 ANQGSEA. In nucleotides, the CDR3 is TGCAGCGTTCGGGGGGAATCCTATAATTCACCCCTCCACTTT. Translating gives CSVRGESYNSPLHF.

The chain uses TRBV29-1 and TRBJ2-1, with 13 bases identical to TRBD2. Germline CDR1 SQVTM, CDR2 ANQGSEA. This CDR3 has 13 residues. In DNA, the CDR3 is TGCAGTGTGACTAGCGGGAGGATCAATGAGCAGTTCTTC. Residues: CSVTSGRINEQFF.

In its sample, this clonotype was seen a few times. The chain employs TRBV5-1 and TRBJ1-1, with D uncertain. CDR1 and CDR2 (germline): SGHRS, YFSETQ. V was clipped by 0 bases and J by 0 bases, with 9 bases between them. This CDR3 has 15 amino acids. CDR3 sequence (DNA): TGCGCCAGCAGCTTGGACGGATCCCTGAACACTGAAGCTTTCTTT. The encoded protein is CASSLDGSLNTEAFF. The whole variable domain, filled in from reference TRBV5-1 and TRBJ1-1, reads KAGVTQTPRYLIKTRGQQVTLSCSPISGHRSVSWYQQTPGQGLQFLFEYFSETQRNKGNFPGRFSGRQFSNSRSEMNVSTLELGDSALYLCASSLDGSLNTEAFFGQGTRLTVV.

The chain employs TRBV7-9 and TRBJ2-7; 10 bases are shared with TRBD1. The germline V gene encodes CDR1 SEHNR and CDR2 FQNEAQ (reference sequence). CDR3 size: 16 residues. V was clipped by 3 bases and J by 2 bases; unmatched bases: 7. In DNA, the CDR3 is TGTGCCAGCAGCTTCAAATCCGGGACAGGGGCCTACGAGCAGTACTTC. Translated: CASSFKSGTGAYEQYF.

The chain employs TRBV28 and TRBJ2-5, with D perhaps TRBD1 (5 bases). The V and J ends lost 3 bases and 1 base respectively, with 15 bases between them. The length of the CDR3 is 16 residues. Germline assignment: CDR1 MDHEN and CDR2 SYDVKM. The CDR3 here is CASSLGRVSPQETQYF. CDR3 DNA: TGTGCCAGCAGTTTGGGCAGGGTAAGCCCCCAAGAGACCCAGTACTTC.

The chain has TRBV20-1 and TRBJ2-2; D possibly corresponds to TRBD1 (5 bases). The CDR3 is made up of 12 amino acids. In germline, CDR1 is DFQATT, CDR2 SNEGSKA (reference sequence). Trimming cost V 3 bases and J 6 bases, with 8 bases left between them. The CDR3 bases are TGCAGTGCTAGGCAGGGTCCCGGGGAGCTGTTTTTT. This sequence encodes CSARQGPGELFF.

The V and J genes are TRBV12-3 or TRBV12-4 and TRBJ2-3; D may be TRBD1 or TRBD2 (5 bases each). This CDR3 spans 16 amino acids. The V and J ends lost 6 bases and 0 bases respectively, with 16 bases between them. CDR3: CASRPTGGPSTDTQYF. The CDR3 DNA reads TGTGCCAGCAGACCCACTGGGGGACCGAGCACAGATACGCAGTATTTT.

This clonotype occurred a few times. The chain recombines TRBV29-1 with TRBJ2-5, with no clear D. The CDR3 length is 10 residues. The germline V and J ends were trimmed by 5 bases and 7 bases, with 8 bases remaining between them. The germline gives CDR1 SQVTM, CDR2 ANQGSEA. CDR3 amino acids: CSVKIGTQYF. CDR3 in DNA: TGCAGCGTTAAGATAGGGACCCAGTACTTC.

In its sample, this clonotype was seen many times. The chain uses TRBV20-1 and TRBJ2-7, with 8 bases identical to TRBD2. Germline V gene lookup returns CDR1 DFQATT and CDR2 SNEGSKA (reference sequence). The V segment lost 4 bases and the J segment 2 bases; nucleotides outside the gene matches: 4. The CDR3 length is 13 residues. The CDR3 is CSANLAGTYEQYF. The DNA of the CDR3 is TGCAGTGCTAATCTAGCGGGTACCTACGAGCAGTACTTC.

This clonotype came up a few times. The chain recombines TRBV24-1 with TRBJ1-1; 8 bases line up with TRBD1. The V and J ends lost 8 bases and 6 bases, in that order; junction bases with no gene match: 10. Germline CDR1 KGHDR, CDR2 SFDVKD. The CDR3 spans 14 residues. As DNA, the CDR3 is TGTGCCACCACCCTAGATGGGACAGGTGCTGAAGCTTTCTTT. It is translated as CATTLDGTGAEAFF.

This clonotype was found a few times. The chain employs TRBV5-1 and TRBJ2-5, with 7 bases aligning to TRBD1. The end of the DNA aligns better with TRBJ2-7, so the J call may be wrong. This CDR3 is 13 amino acids long. CDR1 SGHRS and CDR2 YFSETQ come from the germline V gene. DNA of the CDR3: TGCGCCAGCAGCTTCGACAGGGAGTTCGAGCAGTACTTC. Translation: CASSFDREFEQYF.

The chain joins TRBV5-1 to TRBJ2-7; the D gene could be TRBD1 or TRBD2 (6 bases each). The germline V and J ends were trimmed by 5 bases and 5 bases, with 11 bases remaining between them. The CDR3 contains 12 residues. Germline V gives CDR1 SGHRS, CDR2 YFSETQ. Here the CDR3 reads CASSMEGDEQYF. DNA for the CDR3: TGCGCCAGCAGTATGGAGGGGGACGAGCAGTACTTC.

There are many counts of this clonotype. This chain links TRBV4-1 with TRBJ2-1; a possible D gene is TRBD2 (5 bases). Germline loops: CDR1 MGHRA, CDR2 YSYEKL. Trimming cost V 0 bases and J 6 bases, with 9 bases left between them. This CDR3 spans 14 amino acids. The CDR3 nucleotides are TGCGCCAGCAGCCAAGAGTCTAGCTCCAATGAGCAGTTCTTC. It is translated as CASSQESSSNEQFF.

This clonotype was counted between two and nine times. The V and J genes are TRBV4-1 and TRBJ2-7; 11 bases are shared with TRBD2. This CDR3 comprises 15 residues. CDR1 MGHRA and CDR2 YSYEKL come from the germline V gene. After removal of 3 bases from V and 6 bases from J, the junction contained 7 bases not matched to a gene. CDR3 sequence (DNA): TGCGCCAGCAGCCACACATATAGCGGGAGGGGCGAGCAGTACTTC. Translated: CASSHTYSGRGEQYF.

The V gene is TRBV5-1, the J gene TRBJ2-1; TRBD2 matches 11 bases. This CDR3 comprises 16 residues. Germline V gives CDR1 SGHRS, CDR2 YFSETQ. The ends lost 3 bases at V and 9 bases at J; junction bases unmatched: 11. The CDR3 region is CASSSSTTSGSGEQFF. The CDR3 DNA reads as TGCGCCAGCAGCTCGAGCACAACTAGCGGGAGCGGTGAGCAGTTCTTC.

Only a few counts were recorded for this clonotype. The rearrangement joins TRBV6-1 to TRBJ2-5; a weak D match, TRBD2 (5 bases). The CDR3 length is 14 residues. Trimming left V 6 bases short and J 0 bases short, with 11 bases between. CDR1 and CDR2 from the germline V gene are MNHNS and SASEGT. CDR3 bases: TGTGCCAGCAGGAAGGACGGGAACCAAGAGACCCAGTACTTC. Its protein is CASRKDGNQETQYF.